Shown below are 25 T cell receptor beta chains from a single sample sequenced in a study of shared clonotypes between healthy human individuals. CD45RO-negative, CCR7-selected cells formed the naive CD8 fraction, which excluded terminally differentiated effector memory CD45RA+ cells. The table came from immunoSEQ multiplex PCR; TCRdb's copy has only in-frame clones and leaves some out. The repertoire holds 2 million or so clones, with about 95% as singletons. Sequencing was carried out using naive CD8+ T cells sorted from blood. Every receptor here comes from a man younger than 35 in good health.

The J gene is TRBJ2-5, the V gene TRBV29-1, with a possible D match to TRBD2 (6 bases). Germline V gene data show CDR1 as SQVTM and CDR2 as ANQGSEA. This CDR3 is built from 20 residues. The ends were cut back, 5 bases at V and 7 bases at J, with 38 bases in the middle. The CDR3 nucleotides read TGCAGCGTTATGACCGCAGGCCCCTGGCAGGGAAGGGAGGTCCCGGGGACCCAGTACTTC. This gives the protein CSVMTAGPWQGREVPGTQYF.

The chain joins TRBV28 to TRBJ2-2; D is unclear. Trimming left V 3 bases short and J 4 bases short, with 3 bases between. This CDR3 has 12 residues. Germline V gene sequence: CDR1 MDHEN, CDR2 SYDVKM. DNA of the CDR3: TGTGCCAGCAGTTTGGCCACCGGGGAGCTGTTTTTT. Translated, it gives CASSLATGELFF.

This sequence joins TRBV9 and TRBJ2-1; TRBD2 matches 14 bases. V lost 2 bases, J lost 9 bases, and 7 bases stayed unmatched. Germline CDR1 and CDR2: SGDLS and YYNGEE. The CDR3 spans 16 residues. CDR3 region: CASSVPTSGGASEQFF. The CDR3 bases are TGTGCCAGCAGCGTCCCGACTAGCGGGGGGGCGAGTGAGCAGTTCTTC.

The chain uses TRBV5-1 and TRBJ1-4; D is perhaps TRBD1 (6 bases). The CDR3 length is 13 residues. Germline CDR1 is SGHRS and CDR2 is YFSETQ. Trimming removed 3 bases from V and 9 bases from J, with 12 bases in between. Here the CDR3 reads CASSWDQGKKLFF. The CDR3 DNA reads TGCGCCAGCAGCTGGGATCAGGGGAAAAAACTGTTTTTT. The whole variable domain, filled in from reference TRBV5-1 and TRBJ1-4, reads KAGVTQTPRYLIKTRGQQVTLSCSPISGHRSVSWYQQTPGQGLQFLFEYFSETQRNKGNFPGRFSGRQFSNSRSEMNVSTLELGDSALYLCASSWDQGKKLFFGSGTQLSVL.

This chain uses TRBV30 with TRBJ2-7; 7 nucleotides match TRBD1. The ends lost 1 base at V and 9 bases at J; junction bases unmatched: 6. Looked up from germline, CDR1 is GTSNPN and CDR2 is SVGIG (reference sequence). The CDR3 is 12 amino acids. CDR3 DNA: TGTGCCTGGAGTGAGACAGGGTTTCGGCAGTACTTC. Its protein is CAWSETGFRQYF.

The chain employs TRBV6-5 and TRBJ1-1, with D unresolved. The V end was cut by 5 bases, the J end by 5 bases, with 15 bases between. CDR3 length equals 14 residues. Germline CDR1 and CDR2: MNHEY and SVGAGI. DNA of the CDR3: TGTGCCAGCAGTCAGGTGCCCTGGATGACTGAAGCTTTCTTT. Its translation: CASSQVPWMTEAFF.

The chain links TRBV6-6 to TRBJ2-7; TRBD1 agrees at 8 bases. The CDR3 spans 16 residues. Germline trimming cut 0 bases from V and 7 bases from J; bases unmatched to any gene: 11. Germline CDR1 is MNHNY and CDR2 is SVGAGI (reference sequence). The CDR3 sequence is CASSYSKGTGFGEQYF. The CDR3, as DNA: TGTGCCAGCAGTTACTCGAAAGGGACAGGATTTGGAGAGCAGTACTTC.

V gene TRBV10-3 combines with J gene TRBJ2-1; D call uncertain. V was clipped by 8 bases and J by 0 bases, with 11 bases between them. The CDR3 has 14 amino acids. Germline V gene lookup returns CDR1 ENHRY and CDR2 SYGVKD. The CDR3 sequence is CAIGKISSYNEQFF. CDR3 nucleotides: TGTGCCATCGGAAAAATTAGCTCCTACAATGAGCAGTTCTTC.

The chain is built from TRBV5-1 and TRBJ1-1, with 7 nucleotides matching TRBD1. The CDR3 has 19 amino acids. The germline gives CDR1 SGHRS, CDR2 YFSETQ. Trimming removed 3 bases from V and 2 bases from J; junction bases left unmatched: 19. CDR3 coding DNA: TGCGCCAGCAGCTCCCAGAGGGGGCTTAACAGGGCTACTAACACTGAAGCTTTCTTT. Its translation is CASSSQRGLNRATNTEAFF.

The sample holds a few counts of this clone. V and J are TRBV5-4 and TRBJ1-1; a weak D match, TRBD1 (5 bases). V was shortened by 4 bases and J by 0 bases, with 10 bases between the two germline ends. The CDR3 covers 14 residues. CDR1 is SGHNT, CDR2 YYREEE, per germline (reference sequence). The DNA for the CDR3 is TGTGCCAGCAGCGACCCAGGGCTGAACACTGAAGCTTTCTTT. Translation gives CASSDPGLNTEAFF.

The chain has TRBV18 and TRBJ2-7, with 11 bases matching TRBD2. Germline V gives CDR1 KGHSH, CDR2 LQKENI. The CDR3 is made up of 15 amino acids. V dropped 6 bases and J dropped 7; count of bases not matched to a gene: 11. Here the CDR3 reads CASSLLAGGPEEQYF. In DNA, the CDR3 is TGTGCCAGCTCCCTGTTAGCGGGAGGGCCTGAGGAGCAGTACTTC.

This sequence joins TRBV11-2 and TRBJ2-7; D tentatively reads TRBD1 or TRBD2 (6 bases each). V was pared by 5 bases and J by 3 bases, with 17 bases between. Looked up from germline, CDR1 is SGHAT and CDR2 is FQNNGV. CDR3 length: 15 amino acids. The CDR3 DNA reads as TGTGCCAGCAGCCCCCGGGGGCTATTTCTCTACGAGCAGTACTTC. Its translation: CASSPRGLFLYEQYF.

CDR3 bases: TGTGCCAGCAGCTTAGACCATCAGGGTTACACTGAAGCTTTCTTT. Translation: CASSLDHQGYTEAFF. This rearrangement joins TRBV7-9 to TRBJ1-1; D perhaps matches TRBD1 (5 bases). The V gene lost 1 base and the J gene lost 3 bases, with 12 bases spanning the gap. This CDR3 has 15 residues. Germline assignment: CDR1 SEHNR and CDR2 FQNEAQ (reference sequence).

This rearrangement joins TRBV9 to TRBJ2-1; TRBD2 matches 8 bases. V lost 3 bases and J lost 9; bases outside the gene matches: 11. Germline V gene data show CDR1 as SGDLS and CDR2 as YYNGEE. The CDR3 spans 15 residues. CDR3 loop: CASSAGTRGRVEQFF. CDR3 DNA: TGTGCCAGCAGCGCCGGGACTAGGGGTAGGGTTGAGCAGTTCTTC.

This chain uses TRBV10-3 with TRBJ2-1, with 9 bases matching TRBD2. Germline CDR1 reads ENHRY; CDR2 reads SYGVKD. This CDR3 has 14 residues. V trimming: 10 bases; J trimming: 2 bases; junction bases outside the gene matches: 6. CDR3 residues: CASEAGGAYNEQFF. The CDR3 DNA is TGTGCCAGCGAAGCGGGAGGCGCCTACAATGAGCAGTTCTTC.

This chain connects TRBV7-2 to TRBJ2-1, with D uncertain. Germline V gene data show CDR1 as SGHTA and CDR2 as FQGNSA. Between the trimmed V and J ends, which lost 3 bases and 0 bases, there was a span of 9 bases. CDR3 length: 15 amino acids. The CDR3 loop reads CASSFDGDSYNEQFF. For the CDR3, the DNA is TGTGCCAGCAGCTTTGATGGGGACTCCTACAATGAGCAGTTCTTC.

The chain recombines TRBV7-2 with TRBJ2-1; no clear D gene. Trimming took off 4 bases at V and 9 bases at J, with 10 bases between the two ends. This CDR3 spans 12 amino acids. Germline values: CDR1 SGHTA, CDR2 FQGNSA. In nucleotides, the CDR3 is TGTGCCAGCAGCTCTCCTTGGGGTGAGCAGTTCTTC. Residues: CASSSPWGEQFF.

In regard to this clone: Other DNA sequences of this sample code for an identical CDR3. The chain couples TRBV4-1 to TRBJ2-2; D is uncertain. Germline V gene data show CDR1 as MGHRA and CDR2 as YSYEKL. The CDR3 runs 13 residues. V lost 3 bases and J lost 1, with 3 bases in between. As DNA, the CDR3 is TGCGCCAGCAGCCAGGGGAACACCGGGGAGCTGTTTTTT. Protein sequence: CASSQGNTGELFF.

J is TRBJ2-7 and V is TRBV10-3, with D possibly being TRBD1 or TRBD2 (5 bases each). CDR1 and CDR2 (germline): ENHRY, SYGVKD. V was trimmed by 0 bases and J by 2 bases, leaving 11 bases between them. The CDR3 is 15 amino acids. CDR3 sequence (DNA): TGTGCCATCAGTGAGTCCGGGACGCTCACCTACGAGCAGTACTTC. Protein: CAISESGTLTYEQYF.

This clone was picked up one time. Within the sample, other DNA sequences also encode this same CDR3. The chain couples TRBV6-5 to TRBJ1-3; D unresolved. Germline-derived CDR1 and CDR2 are MNHEY and SVGAGI. V dropped 2 bases and J dropped 4 bases, with 9 bases sitting between them. This CDR3 is built from 14 residues. CDR3 protein: CASSYGPDGNTIYF. CDR3 nucleotides: TGTGCCAGCAGTTACGGGCCCGACGGAAACACCATATATTTT.

This clone came up once. The chain links TRBV14 to TRBJ1-1, with D possibly being TRBD1 (5 bases). Germline values: CDR1 SGHDN, CDR2 FVKESK. V was shortened by 4 bases and J by 1 base, with 13 bases between the two germline ends. The CDR3 runs 15 residues. DNA for the CDR3: TGTGCCAGCAGCCCATGGCCGGGGGAGAACACTGAAGCTTTCTTT. This encodes CASSPWPGENTEAFF. Filled out from reference TRBV14 and TRBJ1-1, the complete variable domain reads EAGVTQFPSHSVIEKGQTVTLRCDPISGHDNLYWYRRVMGKEIKFLLHFVKESKQDESGMPNNRFLAERTGGTYSTLKVQPAELEDSGVYFCASSPWPGENTEAFFGQGTRLTVV.

This rearrangement joins TRBV4-1 to TRBJ2-7; 8 bases line up with TRBD1. The V and J ends lost 1 base and 2 bases, in that order; junction bases with no gene match: 4. Germline values: CDR1 MGHRA, CDR2 YSYEKL. The CDR3 sequence is 15 residues long. CDR3 nucleotide sequence: TGCGCCAGCAGCCAAGGAAGGGACAGGACCTACGAGCAGTACTTC. This translates into CASSQGRDRTYEQYF.

The J gene is TRBJ2-7, the V gene TRBV6-5, with D perhaps matching TRBD2 (5 bases). This CDR3 contains 15 residues. Germline V gene data show CDR1 as MNHEY and CDR2 as SVGAGI. The V and J ends lost 4 bases and 6 bases respectively, with 19 bases between them. The CDR3 DNA is TGTGCCAGCAGTTTCCTCGGGGTCGGCGGGCCCGAGCAGTACTTC. It yields the protein CASSFLGVGGPEQYF.

The chain recombines TRBV6-1 with TRBJ2-7, with D perhaps given as TRBD1 or TRBD2 (5 bases each). Trimming shortened V by 1 base and J by 0 bases, and 16 bases separated the two germline ends. This CDR3 is 17 amino acids long. From germline, CDR1 is MNHNS and CDR2 SASEGT. The DNA for the CDR3 is TGTGCCAGCAGTGAAGGTCTAGAGGGACCCAGCTCCTACGAGCAGTACTTC. This codes for CASSEGLEGPSSYEQYF.

This rearrangement joins TRBV19 to TRBJ2-1; D may be TRBD1 (6 bases). Germline CDR1 reads LNHDA; CDR2 reads SQIVND (reference sequence). The CDR3 has 16 amino acids. V lost 5 bases, J lost 5 bases, and 19 bases lay in between. The CDR3 spells CASSPWTDPPHNEQFF. The CDR3, as DNA: TGTGCCAGTAGTCCCTGGACAGATCCCCCCCACAATGAGCAGTTCTTC. The whole variable domain, filled in from reference TRBV19 and TRBJ2-1, reads DGGITQSPKYLFRKEGQNVTLSCEQNLNHDAMYWYRQDPGQGLRLIYYSQIVNDFQKGDIAEGYSVSREKKESFPLTVTSAQKNPTAFYLCASSPWTDPPHNEQFFGPGTRLTVL.